This T cell receptor beta chain stems from a study of cytomegalovirus exposure and HLA in healthy donors. Primers: 60 Vbeta forward and 13 Jbeta reverse. The data were produced by immunoSEQ multiplex PCR, yet TCRdb's version contains in-frame clones alone and is incomplete. The profile covers fewer than 200,000 clones, with 70% to 80% appearing a single time and around 2.2% taken by the ten largest. Germline CDR1 and CDR2: SGHNT and YYREEE (reference sequence). The V segment lost 0 bases and the J segment 5 bases; nucleotides outside the gene matches: 7. The CDR3 contains 16 residues. This clone was observed a few times.

The sequence derives from a man between 60 and 75 years old in good health and CMV-seronegative. Sequenced input: PBMCs. The genes are TRBV5-4 and TRBJ2-3, with 9 bases matching TRBD2. CDR3 sequence reads: CASSLGLAGRGDTQYF. In nucleotides, the CDR3 is TGTGCCAGCAGCTTGGGGCTAGCGGGGAGGGGAGATACGCAGTATTTT.